This T cell receptor beta chain came from a study of memory CD8 T cells in hepatitis C reinfection. Overall study results and limits: Five or six donors were too few for definitive public clonotype conclusions.

Produced via immunoSEQ multiplex PCR; TCRdb's table is partial and in-frame only. The sample has about 50,000 clones, roughly 89% seen once; the top ten hold 0.72%. Time point described: late/post reinfection, 12 to 24 weeks after detection. The sorted cells went straight to TCR sequencing with no prior in vitro expansion. Of note for this clone: The antigen is unknown.

The CDR3 extends over 19 amino acids. Germline loops: CDR1 SGHAT, CDR2 FQNNGV. With 5 bases clipped from V and 4 bases from J, the junction kept 18 bases outside the gene matches. The chain is built from TRBV11-2 and TRBJ2-1; 9 bases match TRBD2. The source is a man aged 18 to 35 with hepatitis C virus infection. The sample consisted of naive CD8+ T cells sorted from blood. CDR3 bases: TGTGCCAGCAGCCCCCATAAACTAGCGGGTCTCCAATTATACAATGAGCAGTTCTTC. This translates into CASSPHKLAGLQLYNEQFF.